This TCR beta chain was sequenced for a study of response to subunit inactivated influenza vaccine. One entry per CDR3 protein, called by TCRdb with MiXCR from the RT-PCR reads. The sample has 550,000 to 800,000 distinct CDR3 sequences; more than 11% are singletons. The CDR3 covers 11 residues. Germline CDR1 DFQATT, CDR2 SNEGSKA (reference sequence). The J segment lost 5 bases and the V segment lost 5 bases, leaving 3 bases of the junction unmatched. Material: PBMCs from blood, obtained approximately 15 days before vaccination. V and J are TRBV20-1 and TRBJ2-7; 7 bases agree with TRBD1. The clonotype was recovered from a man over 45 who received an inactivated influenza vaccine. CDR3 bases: TGCAGTGCTCGGACAGGTCACGAGCAGTACTTC. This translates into CSARTGHEQYF.